These 14 T cell receptor beta chains came from one sample sequenced in a study of human thymus T cells. Thymus pieces cut out during corrective heart surgery were the tissue that was used. The data were produced by immunoSEQ multiplex PCR, yet TCRdb's version contains in-frame clones alone and is incomplete. The table lists tens of thousands of clones, roughly 94% of them singletons. Sequenced: thymus tissue. The receptor source for this set is a girl under two years old with a congenital heart defect but otherwise immunologically healthy.

V gene TRBV5-5 combines with J gene TRBJ1-2, with D unresolved. Germline V gives CDR1 SGHKS, CDR2 YYEKEE (reference sequence). Trimming took off 0 bases at V and 2 bases at J, with 11 bases between the two ends. This CDR3 has 15 residues. The CDR3 bases are TGTGCCAGCAGCTTGGCCGCACCAAAAAACTATGGCTACACCTTC. Its translation is CASSLAAPKNYGYTF.

A single count supports this clone. This CDR3 is CASSQGLRQPQHF. CDR3 sequence (DNA): TGCGCCAGCAGCCAAGGTCTACGGCAGCCCCAGCATTTT. The chain couples TRBV4-3 to TRBJ1-5; no reliable D call. CDR1 is LGHNA and CDR2 is YSLEER in the germline V gene. This CDR3 is built from 13 residues. V dropped 1 base and J dropped 7 bases, with 8 bases sitting between them.

The CDR3 region has the DNA TGTGCCAGCAGCTCTGGACTAGCGGCCTACGAGCAGTACTTC. Protein sequence: CASSSGLAAYEQYF. The chain carries TRBV5-6 and TRBJ2-7, with 10 bases aligning to TRBD2. This CDR3 has 14 residues. Looked up from germline, CDR1 is SGHDT and CDR2 is YYEEEE. J was trimmed by 2 bases and V by 3 bases; bases with no gene match: 2.

The V gene is TRBV28, the J gene TRBJ1-2; D not certain. The V and J ends lost 3 bases and 4 bases respectively, with 15 bases between them. The germline CDR1 and CDR2 sequences are MDHEN and SYDVKM. The CDR3 is 15 amino acids. The CDR3: CASSFPSGSAYGYTF. CDR3 nucleotide sequence: TGTGCCAGCAGTTTCCCCTCCGGGAGCGCCTATGGCTACACCTTC.

This chain connects TRBV29-1 to TRBJ1-2, with D perhaps TRBD1 (6 bases). Trimming took 5 bases from V and 0 from J, leaving 16 bases between them. Germline loops: CDR1 SQVTM, CDR2 ANQGSEA. The CDR3 contains 15 residues. CDR3 loop: CSVLPDRTTNYGYTF. The CDR3 DNA reads TGCAGCGTTCTACCAGACAGGACGACTAACTATGGCTACACCTTC.

The genes are TRBV6-5 and TRBJ2-5; no reliable D call. Germline V lookup: CDR1 MNHEY, CDR2 SVGAGI. The V and J ends lost 0 bases and 4 bases respectively, with 12 bases between them. The CDR3 has 15 amino acids. Here the CDR3 DNA reads TGTGCCAGCAGTTACTCGACTTCGAAGCGAGAGACCCAGTACTTC. Amino acids: CASSYSTSKRETQYF.

The chain carries TRBV27 and TRBJ2-3; D perhaps matches TRBD2 (7 bases). Germline V gene sequence: CDR1 MNHEY, CDR2 SMNVEV (reference sequence). V lost 7 bases and J lost 1, with 12 bases in between. The CDR3 has 14 amino acids. In nucleotides, the CDR3 is TGTGCCAGCACAAAAGGGGGGGGCACAGATACGCAGTATTTT. Translation: CASTKGGGTDTQYF.

This clone was counted only a few times. The rearrangement uses TRBV6-5 and TRBJ1-1; D gene unclear. Trimming cost V 9 bases and J 3 bases, with 8 bases left between them. CDR1 and CDR2 (germline): MNHEY, SVGAGI. CDR3 length equals 11 residues. DNA of the CDR3: TGTGCCAGGGGTAGCTACACTGAAGCTTTCTTT. Translated, it gives CARGSYTEAFF.

The rearrangement links TRBV4-1 to TRBJ2-6, with D tentatively TRBD2 (5 bases). CDR1 is MGHRA and CDR2 is YSYEKL in the germline V gene. The CDR3 consists of 16 residues. Trimming cost V 6 bases and J 4 bases, with 16 bases left between them. CDR3 nucleotides: TGCGCCAGCAGAAATATTGAGGGAATAGGGGCCAACGTCCTGACTTTC. Protein product: CASRNIEGIGANVLTF.

V gene TRBV20-1 combines with J gene TRBJ1-1; possibly TRBD1 for D (5 bases). V lost 6 bases and J 7 bases, leaving 12 bases between the germline ends. There are 11 residues in the CDR3. Germline V lookup: CDR1 DFQATT, CDR2 SNEGSKA (reference sequence). The CDR3 region has the DNA TGCAGTGCCGGGGCGCGGATTGAAGCTTTCTTT. Its protein is CSAGARIEAFF.

The rearrangement links TRBV19 to TRBJ2-5; 13 positions match TRBD2. J was trimmed by 0 bases and V by 1 base; bases with no gene match: 2. This CDR3 spans 17 amino acids. Germline V gives CDR1 LNHDA, CDR2 SQIVND (reference sequence). The CDR3 DNA reads TGTGCCAGTAGTATAGGAGGACTAGCGGGAGACCAAGAGACCCAGTACTTC. It is translated as CASSIGGLAGDQETQYF.

The chain joins TRBV5-1 to TRBJ1-1, with D possibly being TRBD1 (6 bases). The CDR3 is made up of 13 amino acids. The V end lost 4 bases, the J end lost 8 bases, and 15 bases lay between the germline ends. Germline CDR1 SGHRS, CDR2 YFSETQ. The CDR3 sequence is CASSPGGGPEAFF. For the CDR3, the DNA is TGCGCCAGCAGCCCCGGGGGGGGGCCGGAAGCTTTCTTT.

The chain couples TRBV5-4 to TRBJ2-1; the match to TRBD1 covers 7 bases. CDR1 and CDR2 (germline): SGHNT, YYREEE (reference sequence). The CDR3 loop spans 13 amino acids. The J segment lost 7 bases and the V segment lost 0 bases, leaving 1 base of the junction unmatched. The CDR3 DNA is TGTGCCAGCAGCTTGGTACAGGGGAATGAGCAGTTCTTC. Encoded protein: CASSLVQGNEQFF.

The chain uses TRBV4-3 and TRBJ2-7, with a possible D match to TRBD1 (6 bases). Germline V gene data show CDR1 as LGHNA and CDR2 as YSLEER. This CDR3 region has 14 residues. V shed 1 base and J shed 2 bases, with 9 bases lying between them. CDR3 nucleotides: TGCGCCAGCAGCCAAGGAAGACAGGCCTACGAGCAGTACTTC. Amino acid sequence: CASSQGRQAYEQYF.